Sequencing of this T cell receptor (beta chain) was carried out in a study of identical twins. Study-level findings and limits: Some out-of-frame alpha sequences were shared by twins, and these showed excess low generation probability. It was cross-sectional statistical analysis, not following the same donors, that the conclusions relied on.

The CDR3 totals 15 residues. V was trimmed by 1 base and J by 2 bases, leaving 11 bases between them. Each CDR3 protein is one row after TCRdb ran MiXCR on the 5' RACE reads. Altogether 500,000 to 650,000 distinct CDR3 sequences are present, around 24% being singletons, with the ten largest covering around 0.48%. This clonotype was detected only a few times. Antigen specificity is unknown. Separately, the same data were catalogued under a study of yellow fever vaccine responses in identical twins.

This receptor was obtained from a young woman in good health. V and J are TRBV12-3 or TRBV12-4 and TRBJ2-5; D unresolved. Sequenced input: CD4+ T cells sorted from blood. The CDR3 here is CASSLGLLEQETQYF. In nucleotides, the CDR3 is TGTGCCAGCAGTTTAGGTTTGCTAGAACAAGAGACCCAGTACTTC.